The 15 T cell receptor beta chains below were found in one sample sequenced in a study of shared clonotypes between healthy human individuals. Assay used: immunoSEQ multiplex PCR; TCRdb lists only in-frame clones, some missing. The sample includes about 2.3 million clones, around 90% seen only once; the top ten take around 0.4%. What was sequenced was naive CD4+ T cells from PBMCs. Subset reported: CD45RA+ positively selected. All receptors come from a man younger than 35 in good health. Some clones in this sample may be carry-over from other donors' samples.

This clone was recorded only once. Other DNA sequences from this sample encode an identical CDR3 as well. As DNA, the CDR3 is TGCGCCAGCAGCCGGGACAGGGGGCTGGAGACCCAGTACTTC. Protein: CASSRDRGLETQYF. V is TRBV5-1 and J is TRBJ2-5; 12 bases map to TRBD1. V shed 4 bases and J 5 bases; nucleotides not matched to a gene: 3. Germline V gives CDR1 SGHRS, CDR2 YFSETQ. This CDR3 spans 14 amino acids.

This clone was recorded once. The chain is built from TRBV11-2 and TRBJ2-3; D remains unclear. The CDR3 runs to 14 residues. V was pared by 1 base and J by 7 bases, with 12 bases between. In germline, CDR1 is SGHAT, CDR2 FQNNGV. The CDR3 is CASSLVEASNTQYF. DNA of the CDR3: TGTGCCAGCAGCTTAGTAGAGGCCTCTAATACGCAGTATTTT.

This chain connects TRBV5-1 to TRBJ2-3; no reliable D call. The germline V gene has CDR1 SGHRS and CDR2 YFSETQ. Deletions cut 3 bases from V and 4 bases from J, with 6 bases between. The CDR3 has 12 amino acids. The CDR3 DNA reads as TGCGCCAGCAGCTCCAGTTCAGATACGCAGTATTTT. Translating gives CASSSSSDTQYF.

This chain uses TRBV7-9 with TRBJ2-3; 8 bases fit TRBD1. The CDR3 spans 14 residues. The V segment lost 5 bases and the J segment 2 bases; nucleotides outside the gene matches: 3. The germline gives CDR1 SEHNR, CDR2 FQNEAQ (reference sequence). CDR3 region: CASSRQGSTDTQYF. The CDR3 DNA reads as TGTGCCAGCAGCCGACAGGGGTCCACAGATACGCAGTATTTT.

The rearrangement links TRBV7-9 to TRBJ2-7, with D perhaps matching TRBD1 (7 bases). This CDR3 comprises 13 residues. Germline-derived CDR1 and CDR2 are SEHNR and FQNEAQ (reference sequence). V was trimmed by 5 bases and J by 6 bases, leaving 14 bases between them. The DNA for the CDR3 is TGTGCCAGCAGCGGGACAGTGGAGGGCGAGCAGTACTTC. It yields the protein CASSGTVEGEQYF.

The genes are TRBV6-5 and TRBJ2-1; TRBD1 agrees at 8 bases. Germline loops: CDR1 MNHEY, CDR2 SVGAGI. There are 13 residues in the CDR3. Trimming at V came to 6 bases and at J to 6 bases, leaving 4 bases not matched to a gene. CDR3 nucleotides: TGTGCCAGCAGACAGGGGGTTGGCAATGAGCAGTTCTTC. Its protein is CASRQGVGNEQFF.

Concerning this clone: The same CDR3 is also encoded by other DNA sequences in this sample. The CDR3 region is CASSLQGNTIYF. The DNA of the CDR3 is TGTGCCAGCAGTTTGCAGGGAAACACCATATATTTT. The chain has TRBV28 and TRBJ1-3; no firm D call. This CDR3 spans 12 amino acids. Germline V CDR1 and CDR2: MDHEN, SYDVKM. Between the trimmed V and J ends, which lost 3 bases and 4 bases, there was a span of 4 bases.

The V gene is TRBV7-8, the J gene TRBJ2-2, with 8 bases matching TRBD2. The trim removed 2 bases at V and 3 bases at J, leaving 5 bases unmatched. CDR1 is SGHVS and CDR2 is FQNEAQ in the germline V gene. The CDR3 loop spans 16 amino acids. CDR3 in DNA: TGTGCCAGCAGCTTATTAGCGGGACGACACACCGGGGAGCTGTTTTTT. Translating gives CASSLLAGRHTGELFF.

This clone appeared once. The chain uses TRBV10-1 and TRBJ2-5; TRBD1 or TRBD2 may be the D gene (5 bases each). Germline V gene data show CDR1 as WNHNN and CDR2 as SYGVQD (reference sequence). CDR3 length: 13 residues. V lost 7 bases and J lost 7, with 16 bases in between. The CDR3 here is CASNRDPAGTQYF. The CDR3 region has the DNA TGCGCCAGCAATCGGGACCCCGCGGGGACCCAGTACTTC.

J is TRBJ1-5 and V is TRBV6-1; D is ambiguous. CDR1 is MNHNS, CDR2 SASEGT, per germline. Trimming removed 4 bases at V and 5 bases at J, with 9 bases between. The length of the CDR3 is 13 residues. The CDR3 protein is CASSVNSDQPQHF. The CDR3 region has the DNA TGTGCCAGCAGTGTAAACAGCGATCAGCCCCAGCATTTT.

V is TRBV19 and J is TRBJ2-1; a possible D gene is TRBD2 (6 bases). V was pared by 3 bases and J by 6 bases, with 12 bases between. The CDR3 is 14 residues long. Looked up from germline, CDR1 is LNHDA and CDR2 is SQIVND (reference sequence). As DNA, the CDR3 is TGTGCCAGTAGTATCCCGGGAGCCCCCAATGAGCAGTTCTTC. It codes for CASSIPGAPNEQFF.

The gene calls are TRBV9 and TRBJ1-2; D is possibly TRBD1 (5 bases). Germline V gene lookup returns CDR1 SGDLS and CDR2 YYNGEE. V dropped 3 bases and J dropped 4 bases, with 13 bases sitting between them. CDR3 size: 14 residues. The CDR3 DNA follows: TGTGCCAGCAGCGCCTGGGGCCTTGCCTATGGCTACACCTTC. It is translated as CASSAWGLAYGYTF.

This sequence joins TRBV7-9 and TRBJ1-1, with a weak D call TRBD1 (6 bases). Germline-derived CDR1 and CDR2 are SEHNR and FQNEAQ (reference sequence). V was shortened by 5 bases and J by 6 bases, with 16 bases between the two germline ends. The CDR3 length is 14 residues. The CDR3 reads CASSGGKGGPEAFF. CDR3 DNA sequence: TGTGCCAGCAGCGGGGGAAAGGGGGGACCTGAAGCTTTCTTT.

The J gene is TRBJ1-3, the V gene TRBV5-1, with a weak D call TRBD1 (5 bases). This CDR3 is built from 15 residues. Germline V lookup: CDR1 SGHRS, CDR2 YFSETQ. The V end was cut by 0 bases, the J end by 3 bases, with 10 bases between. This CDR3 reads CASSLVGVGGNTIYF. The CDR3 nucleotides read TGCGCCAGCAGCTTGGTAGGGGTTGGTGGAAACACCATATATTTT.

The chain has TRBV5-1 and TRBJ1-6; the match to TRBD1 covers 8 bases. CDR3 length equals 14 residues. Unmatched junction bases numbered 8, after V lost 6 bases and J lost 9 bases. Germline CDR1 SGHRS, CDR2 YFSETQ. CDR3 protein: CASNLGQGLSPLHF. In nucleotides, the CDR3 is TGCGCCAGCAACCTAGGACAGGGACTTTCACCCCTCCACTTT.